This T cell receptor (beta chain) stems from a study of blood T cells in healthy people across ages (dated by TCRdb to 2014 to 2015). Notes on the research overall: In model experiments, template switching captured roughly one uniquely barcoded TCR beta cDNA molecule for every two T cells. To track age-related changes in TCR beta repertoire diversity, the study relied on deep sequencing normalized with unique cDNA molecular identifiers. The donors were split into four age groups: young (average around 15 years), middle-aged (roughly 39), aged (more than 55) and long-lived (roughly 88). To avoid experimental bias, donors of different ages were randomly spread across the sequencing lanes. The study analyzed two additional independent replicas of 1 million unique cDNA reads from the same blood draw for two donors, one aged 18 to 30 and one aged 80 or older.

As to this clonotype: Its binding antigen is unknown. No quality values exist for individual bases; no much larger clone is one base distant.

Donors were 39 systemically healthy Caucasian individuals from Russia aged roughly 6 to 95 years. Ten milliliters of peripheral blood were drawn from each donor into EDTA-treated Vacutainer tubes. Ficoll-Paque density-gradient centrifugation was used to isolate PBMCs, with at least 6 million per sample. Trizol reagent was used to extract total RNA from the PBMCs, yielding at least 6 micrograms per sample. For every donor, an aliquot of PBMCs went through flow cytometry to measure the percentages of naive CD45RAhigh/CD27high T cells. General study outcomes and caveats: Compared with the aged group, the long-lived group had more naive CD4+ T cells, fewer expanded clones and increased TCR diversity, a pattern suggesting age selection. As age increased, observed TCR beta diversity per million T cells dropped in a roughly linear way, and a significant reduction was already evident by age about 40. Since profiling was done on bulk unsorted PBMCs, naive and antigen-experienced compartments could not be conclusively compared. Total diversity estimates from one million sequenced T cells were considered lower bounds and underestimates. Donor CMV infection status was unknown, potentially confounding age-related changes in expanded clonotypes. Observed TCR beta diversity correlated strongly with the percentage of naive T cells measured by flow cytometry.

Library preparation employed 5' RACE. Sequenced using an Illumina HiSeq 2500. A second roughly 6 to 12 cycle PCR used a sample-barcoded 5' primer and a J-beta primer mix. A template-switch 5' adaptor carrying 12 random nucleotides introduced a unique molecular identifier onto each TCR beta cDNA molecule. Each sample yielded at least 3 million CDR3-containing paired-end reads. The Mint cDNA synthesis kit, primed by a TRBC-specific oligonucleotide, was used to synthesize first-strand cDNA from all RNA. Following uracil-DNA glycosylase treatment, a first 18-cycle PCR with universal primers M1SS and BC2_uni_R was performed on all cDNA. The study's own analysis went as follows. For normalization, 1 million high-quality reads were randomly selected from each sample, with every read carrying a distinct molecular identifier. Instead of being binned into consensus sequences, reads with shared molecular identifiers were discarded. CDR3 identification, clonotype clustering and error correction used MiTCR with a Q25 quality threshold and the strictest error-elimination algorithm. A nonparametric unseen species model with Euler transformation was used to estimate a lower bound on total TCR beta diversity. The public sequencing data were trimmed at Q25 with fastp and processed into clonotypes with MiXCR by TCRdb, which kept only in-frame beta chains. Identical CDR3 protein sequences are pooled into one entry, listed with their most common genes and DNA. TCRdb assigned the V and J calls; the authors' analysis was not used. In this sample the table shows 650,000 to 1,000,000 distinct CDR3 sequences, roughly 35% of which occur a single time. The ten largest make up 13% of the sample.

From a lookup of the germline V gene (reference sequence), CDR1 and CDR2 are SEHNR and FQNEAQ. Its CDR3 holds 12 amino acids, cysteine through phenylalanine. Only the CDR3 region is kept as DNA, spanning 36 bases read in frame from base 1. The junction shows trimming of 5 bases on V and 3 bases on J, plus 8 bases between the germline ends. The sequenced sample was blood. The sequence was obtained from a young man in good health. The rearranged segments are TRBV7-9 and TRBJ2-7; no D gene is confidently identified. The DNA reads TGTGCCAGCAGCCCTAACCTCTACGAGCAGTACTTC. This translates into CASSPNLYEQYF.